This TCR beta chain originates from a study of blood T cell repertoires in COVID-19. Looking at the study overall: Sample material is recorded as cDNA or gDNA derived from T cells, B-cell-depleted T cells, or PBMCs.

The length of the CDR3 is 14 residues. V lost 1 base to trimming and J lost 12 bases, with 14 bases between them. Germline V gene lookup returns CDR1 SGHDT and CDR2 YYEEEE. This clone showed up just once. Profiled with immunoSEQ multiplex PCR; TCRdb holds only in-frame clones, not every one. This table holds around 320,000 clones, roughly 90% found once. The sequenced sample consisted of peripheral blood. The source of this sequence is a man aged 18-30 years with active or convalescent COVID-19. The chain has TRBV5-6 and TRBJ1-6, with D possibly being TRBD1 (6 bases). This chain's CDR3 is CASSLYRELLPLHF. The CDR3 nucleotides read TGTGCCAGCAGCTTGTACAGGGAGCTTTTACCCCTCCACTTT. Filled out from reference TRBV5-6 and TRBJ1-6, the complete variable domain reads DAGVTQSPTHLIKTRGQQVTLRCSPKSGHDTVSWYQQALGQGPQFIFQYYEEEERQRGNFPDRFSGHQFPNYSSELNVNALLLGDSALYLCASSLYRELLPLHFGNGTRLTVT.